Listed here are 28 T cell receptor beta chains from one sample, sequenced in a study of shared clonotypes between healthy human individuals (dated by TCRdb to about 2020). The method behind the library was the immunoSEQ multiplex PCR assay. What TCRdb holds here is the immuneACCESS table cut down to in-frame rearrangements. Part of the clones is not present; checked against another copy, under half of the missing clones reflect an unresolved V gene, and the others are unexplained. The sample table contains around 980,000 clones; only one count was recorded for 70% to 80% of them. Clones ranked in the top ten supply roughly 0.57% of the sample. Sequenced input: memory CD4+ T cells from PBMCs. The intended sense of this specimen's cell subset or site label: CD45RA-negative fraction. Receptors were obtained from a man in his late teens or twenties in good health. Some clones in this sample may be carry-over from other donors' samples.

Of note for this clone: Other DNA sequences in this specimen translate into the identical CDR3. J is TRBJ2-3 and V is TRBV5-1; unclear D gene. Deletions cut 3 bases from V and 0 bases from J, with 5 bases between. Germline CDR1 SGHRS, CDR2 YFSETQ. The CDR3 totals 13 residues. The CDR3 region is CASSSGSTDTQYF. CDR3 bases: TGCGCCAGCAGCTCCGGGAGCACAGATACGCAGTATTTT.

The chain uses TRBV18 and TRBJ2-7; 7 bases line up with TRBD1. Germline V gene lookup returns CDR1 KGHSH and CDR2 LQKENI. After removal of 3 bases from V and 2 bases from J, the junction contained 4 bases not matched to a gene. This CDR3 spans 14 amino acids. The CDR3 is CASSPTTGAYEQYF. CDR3 sequence (DNA): TGTGCCAGCTCACCGACAACAGGGGCCTACGAGCAGTACTTC.

The genes are TRBV30 and TRBJ2-3; the match to TRBD2 covers 13 bases. This CDR3 is built from 15 residues. After removal of 5 bases from V and 8 bases from J, the junction contained 10 bases not matched to a gene. CDR1 GTSNPN and CDR2 SVGIG come from the germline V gene (reference sequence). This chain's CDR3 is CAWDRGLAGSGTQYF. CDR3 DNA: TGTGCCTGGGACCGGGGACTAGCGGGATCGGGTACGCAGTATTTT. Combining the CDR3 with reference TRBV30 and TRBJ2-3 gives the whole variable domain SQTIHQWPATLVQPVGSPLSLECTVEGTSNPNLYWYRQAAGRGLQLLFYSVGIGQISSEVPQNLSASRPQDRQFILSSKKLLLSDSGFYLCAWDRGLAGSGTQYFGPGTRLTVL.

The gene calls are TRBV28 and TRBJ1-4; TRBD1 might be the D (6 bases). With 4 bases removed from V and 8 bases from J, the gap between germline ends came to 14 bases. Germline values: CDR1 MDHEN, CDR2 SYDVKM. This CDR3 is built from 14 residues. CDR3: CASSWAGEVEKLFF. CDR3 bases: TGTGCCAGCAGTTGGGCAGGGGAGGTGGAAAAACTGTTTTTT.

In the case of this clone: This specimen includes other DNA sequences encoding the same CDR3. The V and J genes are TRBV5-1 and TRBJ2-5; 7 positions agree with TRBD2. This CDR3 is 15 amino acids long. Trimming at V came to 0 bases and at J to 5 bases, leaving 7 bases not matched to a gene. The germline V gene encodes CDR1 SGHRS and CDR2 YFSETQ. DNA of the CDR3: TGCGCCAGCAGCTTGGCCGGCGGGAGAGGGGAGACCCAGTACTTC. Translation: CASSLAGGRGETQYF.

To note about this clone: A read error is the likely source, as a far larger clone sits one nucleotide away. V gene TRBV27 combines with J gene TRBJ2-7; 12 positions agree with TRBD1. The CDR3 runs 15 residues. Per the germline V gene, CDR1 is MNHEY and CDR2 is SMNVEV (reference sequence). Unmatched junction bases numbered 6, after V lost 2 bases and J lost 7 bases. This CDR3 is CASSLLGTGGAEQYF. The CDR3, as DNA: TGTGCCAGCAGTTTACTCGGGACAGGGGGCGCTGAGCAGTACTTC.

The chain is built from TRBV2 and TRBJ2-7, with D possibly being TRBD2 (5 bases). This CDR3 region has 15 residues. Between the trimmed V and J ends, which lost 6 bases and 1 base, there was a span of 16 bases. Germline values: CDR1 SNHLY, CDR2 FYNNEI. CDR3 DNA sequence: TGTGCCAGCAGCCCCCCTAGACGGGAATCCTACGAGCAGTACTTC. It translates to CASSPPRRESYEQYF.

J is TRBJ2-2 and V is TRBV6-5; TRBD1 agrees at 7 bases. Germline trimming cut 7 bases from V and 4 bases from J; bases unmatched to any gene: 6. Germline values: CDR1 MNHEY, CDR2 SVGAGI. CDR3 size: 14 residues. For the CDR3, the DNA is TGTGCCAGCACCAGACAGGGACCCACCGGGGAGCTGTTTTTT. This codes for CASTRQGPTGELFF.

The chain is built from TRBV6-6 and TRBJ2-1, with D maybe TRBD1 (5 bases). The V gene lost 0 bases and the J gene lost 9 bases, with 15 bases spanning the gap. Germline V gives CDR1 MNHNY, CDR2 SVGAGI (reference sequence). The CDR3 has 15 residues. CDR3 DNA sequence: TGTGCCAGCAGTTACTCGAATCTAGGACACCTTGAGCAGTTCTTC. Translation: CASSYSNLGHLEQFF.

This clone was observed a handful of times. V is TRBV30 and J is TRBJ1-1; possibly TRBD1 for D (5 bases). The CDR3 loop spans 11 amino acids. Germline V gives CDR1 GTSNPN, CDR2 SVGIG (reference sequence). Trimming left V 2 bases short and J 11 bases short, with 12 bases between. This chain's CDR3 is CAWSRGPGAFF. The CDR3 region has the DNA TGTGCCTGGAGTCGTGGGCCAGGGGCTTTCTTT.

The J gene is TRBJ1-5, the V gene TRBV7-3; D is unresolved. The CDR3 runs to 13 residues. V lost 1 base and J 4 bases, leaving 5 bases between the germline ends. Germline values: CDR1 SGHTA, CDR2 FQGTGA. The CDR3 DNA reads as TGTGCCAGCAGCTTAATGGCGAATCAGCCCCAGCATTTT. As protein: CASSLMANQPQHF. Full variable domain (remainder filled in from reference TRBV7-3 and TRBJ1-5): GAGVSQTPSNKVTEKGKYVELRCDPISGHTALYWYRQSLGQGPEFLIYFQGTGAADDSGLPNDRFFAVRPEGSVSTLKIQRTERGDSAVYLCASSLMANQPQHFGDGTRLSIL.

This sequence joins TRBV11-3 and TRBJ2-7; 10 nucleotides line up with TRBD1. After removal of 5 bases from V and 2 bases from J, the junction contained 9 bases not matched to a gene. The CDR3 sequence is 16 residues long. Germline V gene data show CDR1 as SGHNT and CDR2 as YENEEA. CDR3 region: CASSPSGQGTPYEQYF. The CDR3 DNA reads as TGTGCCAGCAGCCCGTCGGGACAGGGGACTCCCTACGAGCAGTACTTC.

The chain recombines TRBV6-6 with TRBJ2-2; unclear D gene. CDR1 MNHNY and CDR2 SVGAGI come from the germline V gene (reference sequence). The CDR3 is 15 residues long. Trimming cost V 5 bases and J 6 bases, with 16 bases left between them. CDR3 nucleotides: TGTGCCAGCAGTCAATTGTCCGGACCTCCCGGGGAGCTGTTTTTT. This gives the protein CASSQLSGPPGELFF.

The J gene is TRBJ2-2, the V gene TRBV2, with D perhaps being TRBD1 or TRBD2 (5 bases each). Germline CDR1 SNHLY, CDR2 FYNNEI. The CDR3 has 16 amino acids. V shed 2 bases and J shed 7 bases, with 17 bases lying between them. The CDR3 here is CASSERGYGDGGELFF. The DNA for the CDR3 is TGTGCCAGCAGTGAAAGAGGTTACGGGGACGGCGGGGAGCTGTTTTTT.

Note on this clone: This may stem from a read error, because a much larger clone lies one nucleotide away. Other DNA sequences in the same sample also yield this CDR3. The J gene is TRBJ1-2, the V gene TRBV29-1; 9 bases are shared with TRBD1. In germline, CDR1 is SQVTM, CDR2 ANQGSEA. The length of the CDR3 is 15 residues. Trimming removed 6 bases from V and 5 bases from J; junction bases left unmatched: 13. The CDR3 is CSVDQTGGYLYGYTF. The CDR3 region has the DNA TGCAGCGTCGATCAGACAGGGGGTTACTTATATGGCTACACCTTC.

This clone was detected only once. The chain links TRBV4-2 to TRBJ2-6; 8 nucleotides line up with TRBD1. This CDR3 spans 18 amino acids. With 0 bases clipped from V and 0 bases from J, the junction kept 4 bases outside the gene matches. Per the germline V gene, CDR1 is LGHNA and CDR2 is YNFKEQ. CDR3 sequence reads: CASSQEGQEHSGANVLTF. DNA of the CDR3: TGTGCCAGCAGCCAAGAGGGACAGGAACACTCTGGGGCCAACGTCCTGACTTTC.

V is TRBV23-1 and J is TRBJ1-5; 7 bases match TRBD1. TRBV23-1 is given ORF status, its function remaining uncertain. CDR3 length equals 14 residues. V lost 8 bases to trimming and J lost 6 bases; unmatched junction nucleotides: 10. CDR3 protein: CASGPAGQSQPQHF. CDR3 DNA sequence: TGCGCCAGCGGCCCCGCGGGACAGAGTCAGCCCCAGCATTTT.

In its sample, this clone was seen once. The chain joins TRBV11-3 to TRBJ2-3, with D unresolved. V gave up 3 bases and J gave up 4 bases, with 17 bases separating them. The CDR3 is made up of 16 amino acids. CDR1 and CDR2 (germline): SGHNT, YENEEA. The CDR3 DNA follows: TGTGCCAGCAGCTTGGATACGTTGGATGGGGCAGATACGCAGTATTTT. It encodes CASSLDTLDGADTQYF.

J is TRBJ2-1 and V is TRBV11-2; maybe TRBD1 (5 bases). Trimming removed 3 bases at V and 6 bases at J, with 12 bases between. The germline V gene encodes CDR1 SGHAT and CDR2 FQNNGV. The CDR3 extends over 14 amino acids. The CDR3 DNA reads as TGTGCCAGCAGCTTGGTCAGGGTAGGCAATGAGCAGTTCTTC. It specifies CASSLVRVGNEQFF.

CDR3 loop: CASSKLTAYTDTQYF. CDR3 bases: TGTGCCAGCAGTAAACTTACAGCCTACACAGATACGCAGTATTTT. V is TRBV27 and J is TRBJ2-3; D ambiguous. With 5 bases removed from V and 2 bases from J, the gap between germline ends came to 14 bases. Looked up from germline, CDR1 is MNHEY and CDR2 is SMNVEV (reference sequence). The length of the CDR3 is 15 residues.

The chain employs TRBV7-9 and TRBJ1-2; a possible D gene is TRBD1 (5 bases). V was shortened by 4 bases and J by 3 bases, with 15 bases between the two germline ends. The CDR3 is 15 residues long. CDR1 and CDR2 from the germline V gene are SEHNR and FQNEAQ (reference sequence). The chain's CDR3 is CASSSPAGIDYGYTF. CDR3 sequence (DNA): TGTGCCAGCAGCTCTCCCGCAGGGATCGACTATGGCTACACCTTC.

V is TRBV5-4 and J is TRBJ2-3; possibly TRBD2 for D (6 bases). This CDR3 region has 12 residues. Germline V gives CDR1 SGHNT, CDR2 YYREEE (reference sequence). The germline V and J ends were trimmed by 3 bases and 11 bases, with 13 bases remaining between them. The CDR3 region is CASSSGTLMQYF. As DNA, the CDR3 is TGTGCCAGCAGCTCCGGGACTCTCATGCAGTATTTT.

This clone was observed a handful of times. The chain has TRBV19 and TRBJ2-3; D is perhaps TRBD1 or TRBD2 (5 bases each). V was cut by 5 bases and J by 0 bases, with 15 bases left in between. The V gene's germline CDR1 is LNHDA and CDR2 SQIVND (reference sequence). This CDR3 has 16 residues. This chain's CDR3 is CASSDYLRTSTDTQYF. The CDR3 region has the DNA TGTGCCAGTAGTGACTACCTCCGGACAAGCACAGATACGCAGTATTTT.

This clone was counted a single time. The rearrangement joins TRBV7-3 to TRBJ2-1; D is perhaps TRBD2 (6 bases). V was clipped by 4 bases and J by 4 bases, with 11 bases between them. The CDR3 loop spans 14 amino acids. Germline V gene data show CDR1 as SGHTA and CDR2 as FQGTGA. This CDR3 reads CASSWAGSYNEQFF. CDR3 nucleotide sequence: TGTGCCAGCAGCTGGGCGGGGAGTTACAATGAGCAGTTCTTC.

This chain joins TRBV7-8 and TRBJ1-4; tentative D call: TRBD1 (5 bases). The ends were cut back, 1 base at V and 7 bases at J, with 19 bases in the middle. This CDR3 is 17 amino acids long. The V gene's germline CDR1 is SGHVS and CDR2 FQNEAQ. The CDR3 reads CASSLGPGRGLSEKLFF. As DNA, the CDR3 is TGTGCCAGCAGCTTAGGTCCGGGGAGGGGACTGAGTGAAAAACTGTTTTTT.

This chain uses TRBV30 with TRBJ2-1, with TRBD1 as a possible D gene (5 bases). The CDR3 totals 14 residues. Germline-derived CDR1 and CDR2 are GTSNPN and SVGIG (reference sequence). With 4 bases removed from V and 1 base from J, the gap between germline ends came to 11 bases. The CDR3 nucleotides read TGTGCCTGGAAACATGGACAATCCTACAATGAGCAGTTCTTC. Its translation is CAWKHGQSYNEQFF.

The V gene is TRBV28, the J gene TRBJ1-2; D possibly corresponds to TRBD1 (6 bases). The CDR3 covers 14 residues. V was trimmed by 2 bases and J by 3 bases, leaving 10 bases between them. The germline V gene encodes CDR1 MDHEN and CDR2 SYDVKM. The chain's CDR3 is CASSLAGADYGYTF. The DNA for the CDR3 is TGTGCCAGCAGTTTAGCGGGGGCGGACTATGGCTACACCTTC.

This clone was detected a few times. This chain links TRBV10-3 with TRBJ2-7; D is uncertain. The CDR3 extends over 12 amino acids. The V end lost 11 bases, the J end lost 0 bases, and 11 bases lay between the germline ends. The V gene's germline CDR1 is ENHRY and CDR2 SYGVKD. CDR3 bases: TGTGCCTCGAGGACGGACTCCTACGAGCAGTACTTC. Encoded protein: CASRTDSYEQYF.